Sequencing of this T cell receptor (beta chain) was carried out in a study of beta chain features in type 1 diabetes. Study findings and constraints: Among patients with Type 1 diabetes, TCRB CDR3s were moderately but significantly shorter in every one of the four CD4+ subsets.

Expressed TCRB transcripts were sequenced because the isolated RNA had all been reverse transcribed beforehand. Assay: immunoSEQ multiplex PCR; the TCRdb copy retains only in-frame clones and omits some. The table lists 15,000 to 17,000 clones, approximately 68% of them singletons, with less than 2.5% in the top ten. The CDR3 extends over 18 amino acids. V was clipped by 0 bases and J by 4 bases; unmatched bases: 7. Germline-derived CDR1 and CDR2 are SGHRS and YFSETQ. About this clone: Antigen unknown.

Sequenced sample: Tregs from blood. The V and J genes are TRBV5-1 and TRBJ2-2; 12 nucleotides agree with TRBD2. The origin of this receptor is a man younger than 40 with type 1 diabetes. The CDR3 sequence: CASSLGLAGAGITGELFF. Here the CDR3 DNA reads TGCGCCAGCAGCTTGGGACTAGCGGGAGCCGGCATCACCGGGGAGCTGTTTTTT. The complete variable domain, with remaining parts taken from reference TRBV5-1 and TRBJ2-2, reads KAGVTQTPRYLIKTRGQQVTLSCSPISGHRSVSWYQQTPGQGLQFLFEYFSETQRNKGNFPGRFSGRQFSNSRSEMNVSTLELGDSALYLCASSLGLAGAGITGELFFGEGSRLTVL.